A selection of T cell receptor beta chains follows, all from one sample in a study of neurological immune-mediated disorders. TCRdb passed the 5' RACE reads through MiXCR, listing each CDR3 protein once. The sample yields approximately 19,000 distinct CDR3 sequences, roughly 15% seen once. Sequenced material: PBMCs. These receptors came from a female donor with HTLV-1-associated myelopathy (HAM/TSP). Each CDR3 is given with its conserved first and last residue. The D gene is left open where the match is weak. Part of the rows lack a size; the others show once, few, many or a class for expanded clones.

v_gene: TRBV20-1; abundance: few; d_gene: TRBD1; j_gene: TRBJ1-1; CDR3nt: TGCAGTGCTAGACCCCGGACAGGTTTTATGAACACTGAAGCTTTCTTT; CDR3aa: CSARPRTGFMNTEAFF
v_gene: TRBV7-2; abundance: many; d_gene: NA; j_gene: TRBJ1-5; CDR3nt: TGTGCCAGCAGCTTAGAATCAGGGGTACGACAGCCCCAGCATTTT; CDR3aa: CASSLESGVRQPQHF
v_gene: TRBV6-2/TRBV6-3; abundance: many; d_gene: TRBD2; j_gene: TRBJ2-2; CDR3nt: TGTGCCAGCAGTTACCCCGGGGGGATCCCCGGGGAGCTGTTTTTT; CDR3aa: CASSYPGGIPGELFF
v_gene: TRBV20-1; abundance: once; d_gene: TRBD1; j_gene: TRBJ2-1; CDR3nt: TGCAGTTTGACAGGGGGCTCCTACAATGAGCAGTTCTTC; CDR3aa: CSLTGGSYNEQFF
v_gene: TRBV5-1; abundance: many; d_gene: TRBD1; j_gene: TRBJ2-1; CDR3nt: TGCGCCAGCAGCTTGGACGGGACAGCCTTCTACAATGAGCAGTTCTTC; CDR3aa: CASSLDGTAFYNEQFF
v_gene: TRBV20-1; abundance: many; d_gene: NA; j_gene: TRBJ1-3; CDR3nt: TGCAGTGCTCGGGACTCCAGCTCTGGAAACACCATATATTTT; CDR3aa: CSARDSSSGNTIYF
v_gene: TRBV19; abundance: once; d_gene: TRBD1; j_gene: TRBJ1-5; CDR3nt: TGTGCCAGTAGTATCCGACAGGGGGGCAATCAGCCCCAGCATTTT; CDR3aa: CASSIRQGGNQPQHF
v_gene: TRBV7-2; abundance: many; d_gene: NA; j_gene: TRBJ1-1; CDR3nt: TGTGCCAGCAGCTTGTTTGCCAGCCTCAACACTGAAGCTTTCTTT; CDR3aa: CASSLFASLNTEAFF
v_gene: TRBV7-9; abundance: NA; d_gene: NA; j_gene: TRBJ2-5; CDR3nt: TGTGCCAGCAGCTTAGGCAGCGCAAAGACCCAGTACTTC; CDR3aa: CASSLGSAKTQYF
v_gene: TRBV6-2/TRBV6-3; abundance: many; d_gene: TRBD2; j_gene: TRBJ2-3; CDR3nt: TGTGCCAGCAGCCGCCCTCGCGGGGGGGTGGCAGATACGCAGTATTTT; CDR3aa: CASSRPRGGVADTQYF